This T cell receptor (beta chain) is from a study of T-cell memory formation after mild COVID-19. TCRdb re-analysed the 5' RACE reads in MiXCR, keeping a single row per CDR3 protein. The table records 550,000 to 700,000 distinct CDR3 sequences, 18% of them present only once. The CDR3 covers 15 residues. V was trimmed by 0 bases and J by 10 bases, leaving 16 bases between them. Germline V gives CDR1 MRHNA, CDR2 SNTAGT. The receptor was isolated from an adult woman who had mild COVID-19 (a few samples of this study predate the infection). Cell type and time point are not known. The source material was PBMCs or a T cell subset sorted from them (not recorded which). The V gene is TRBV6-4, the J gene TRBJ2-1, with D perhaps matching TRBD2 (5 bases). CDR3 sequence: CASSDSGLAAREQFF. In nucleotides, the CDR3 is TGTGCCAGCAGTGACTCGGGTCTAGCCGCCCGCGAGCAGTTCTTC.